A selection of T cell receptor beta chains follows, all from one sample in a study of blood T cell repertoires in COVID-19. TCRdb keeps only in-frame clones here, not all; method: immunoSEQ multiplex PCR. Here the sample spans approximately 50,000 clones, roughly four fifths being singletons. The sequenced sample was peripheral blood. Receptors originate from a man aged 65 to 85 with active COVID-19. CDR3s include the opening cysteine and the closing phenylalanine or tryptophan. Each record gives: D gene, J gene, V gene, CDR3 length, clone size, CDR3 DNA, CDR3 protein. D genes are given only for firm matches. A clone size is listed for some rows: how often the clone was seen (once, few, many), or a class if it is expanded.

NA,TRBJ2-7,TRBV7-8,14,NA,TGTGCCAGCAGCTTAGGAGGGTCACCCTACGAGCAGTACTTC,CASSLGGSPYEQYF
TRBD1,TRBJ1-2,TRBV28,16,NA,TGTGCCAGCAGTTCTCCTCTGGACAGGGGGCCTATGGGCTACACCTTC,CASSSPLDRGPMGYTF
NA,TRBJ2-5,TRBV7-3,14,NA,TGTGCCAGCAGCTTAGGGGCAGGGGCAGAGACCCAGTACTTC,CASSLGAGAETQYF
NA,TRBJ2-5,TRBV19,15,NA,TGTGCCAGTAGAATCGAGGGGCGGGGAGGAGAGACCCAGTACTTC,CASRIEGRGGETQYF
TRBD1,TRBJ1-3,TRBV19,15,NA,TGTGCCAGTACCTCGGACAGGGACTCTGGAAACACCATATATTTT,CASTSDRDSGNTIYF
TRBD1,TRBJ2-1,TRBV6-5,16,NA,TGTGCCAGCAGTTACTCAGGGACAGCCCTCTACAATGAGCAGTTCTTC,CASSYSGTALYNEQFF
TRBD1,TRBJ1-2,TRBV19,14,NA,TGTGCCAGTAGTAAACAGGGGCCTGTCTATGGCTACACCTTC,CASSKQGPVYGYTF
TRBD1,TRBJ1-5,TRBV30,18,few,TGTGCCTGGGGCACAGGGGGGAGTTTCTTCGATAGCAATCAGCCCCAGCATTTT,CAWGTGGSFFDSNQPQHF
TRBD1,TRBJ1-1,TRBV7-3,13,NA,TGTGCCAGCAGCCCACAGACAGGGACTGAAGCTTTCTTT,CASSPQTGTEAFF
NA,TRBJ2-1,TRBV28,16,NA,TGTGCCAGCAGTACGACCGGGACACCTACCTACAATGAGCAGTTCTTC,CASSTTGTPTYNEQFF
NA,TRBJ2-7,TRBV5-8,13,NA,TGTGCCAGCAGCGGGGACACCCCCTACGAGCAGTACTTC,CASSGDTPYEQYF
TRBD1,TRBJ1-1,TRBV5-5,13,NA,TGTGCCAGCAGCGTGACAGGGAGCACTGAAGCTTTCTTT,CASSVTGSTEAFF
NA,TRBJ1-5,TRBV6-5,13,NA,TGTGCCAGCAACGGACAGAGGGATCAGCCCCAGCATTTT,CASNGQRDQPQHF
NA,TRBJ1-2,TRBV7-9,15,few,TGTGCCAGCAGCCCGCCCCGGGGGGTCGTCTATGGCTACACCTTC,CASSPPRGVVYGYTF
TRBD1,TRBJ1-2,TRBV28,15,once,TGTGCCAGCAGTTCGGGACAGGGAGAGTCCAATGGCTACACCTTC,CASSSGQGESNGYTF
TRBD1,TRBJ2-7,TRBV3-1/TRBV3-2,12,NA,TGTGCCAGCAGGACAGGGGCCCACGAGCAGTACTTC,CASRTGAHEQYF
NA,TRBJ1-6,TRBV5-1,12,NA,TGCGCCAGTCGAGGTGATAATTCACCCCTCCACTTT,CASRGDNSPLHF
NA,TRBJ2-2,TRBV7-2,13,NA,TGTGCCAGCACCTCGCAGTACACCGGGGAGCTGTTTTTT,CASTSQYTGELFF
NA,TRBJ1-2,TRBV30,14,few,TGTGCCTGGAGCTACTACAGGGTGGACTATGGCTACACCTTC,CAWSYYRVDYGYTF
TRBD1,TRBJ1-2,TRBV18,15,once,TGTGCCAGCTCACCTGCCCCGACAGGGGACTATGGCTACACCTTC,CASSPAPTGDYGYTF
TRBD2,TRBJ2-5,TRBV7-2,16,NA,TGTGCCAGCAGCTTGTCAGCGGGGGGGCCGGGGGAGACCCAGTACTTC,CASSLSAGGPGETQYF
TRBD1,TRBJ1-6,TRBV28,16,NA,TGTGCCACCCTGAGGGGGGACAGCTCCTATAATTCACCCCTCCACTTT,CATLRGDSSYNSPLHF
TRBD1,TRBJ1-3,TRBV3-1/TRBV3-2,16,NA,TGTGCCAGCAGCCACCAGACAGGGGCCTCTGGAAACACCATATATTTT,CASSHQTGASGNTIYF
NA,TRBJ1-1,TRBV7-2,12,NA,TGTGCCAGCAGCTTCCAGGGGACTGAAGCTTTCTTT,CASSFQGTEAFF
TRBD1,TRBJ1-5,TRBV24-1,16,once,TGTGCCACCAGTGATTTTCGGGGACAGACGAAACAGCCCCAGCATTTT,CATSDFRGQTKQPQHF
NA,TRBJ2-5,TRBV3-1/TRBV3-2,15,NA,TGTGCCAGCAGCCAAGAGTTCCCAGACCAAGAGACCCAGTACTTC,CASSQEFPDQETQYF
NA,TRBJ1-1,TRBV9,14,NA,TGTGCCAGCAGCACAGCACAAACAAACACTGAAGCTTTCTTT,CASSTAQTNTEAFF
NA,TRBJ1-5,TRBV28,15,NA,TGTGCCAGCAGGAACCCGGGACACTTCAATCAGCCCCAGCATTTT,CASRNPGHFNQPQHF
TRBD2,TRBJ2-7,TRBV7-9,15,NA,TGTGCCAGCAGCTTAGGAGCGGGGGGGCCCTACGAGCAGTACTTC,CASSLGAGGPYEQYF
TRBD1,TRBJ1-1,TRBV6-5,14,NA,TGTGCCAGCAGTTCCCTCCTTAGGGACAGGGTCGCTTTCTTT,CASSSLLRDRVAFF
TRBD1,TRBJ2-7,TRBV19,14,NA,TGTGCCAGTAGTTTCGGGGACAGGGAGGGCGAGCAGTACTTC,CASSFGDREGEQYF
NA,TRBJ2-7,TRBV6-5,15,NA,TGTGCCAGCAGTTACTCGGGCGTGGGTACCTACGAGCAGTACTTC,CASSYSGVGTYEQYF
NA,TRBJ1-2,TRBV4-2,14,NA,TGTGCCAGCAGCCAAGACACTTTCGGGTATGGCTACACCTTC,CASSQDTFGYGYTF
TRBD2,TRBJ2-1,TRBV4-1,17,NA,TGCGCCAGCAGCCAAGAGAGAGCGGGGCATACCTACAATGAGCAGTTCTTC,CASSQERAGHTYNEQFF
NA,TRBJ2-1,TRBV27,12,once,TGTGCCAGCAGTTATTCCTCAGGAAAGCAGTTCTTC,CASSYSSGKQFF
TRBD1,TRBJ2-5,TRBV5-1,14,NA,TGCGCCAGCAGCCAGGGGGACGGAAAAGAGACCCAGTACTTC,CASSQGDGKETQYF
TRBD1,TRBJ1-1,TRBV7-2,15,NA,TGTGCCAGCAGCTTGGGACAGGGAGGCTTCACTGAAGCTTTCTTT,CASSLGQGGFTEAFF
TRBD1,TRBJ2-1,TRBV27,14,NA,TGTGCCAGCAGTTTCGGACAGGGCTACAATGAGCAGTTCTTC,CASSFGQGYNEQFF
NA,TRBJ1-2,TRBV12-3/TRBV12-4,13,NA,TGTGCCAGCAGGCCAGGGTCAGGCTATGGCTACACCTTC,CASRPGSGYGYTF
NA,TRBJ2-6,TRBV19,15,NA,TGTGCCAGTAACCTGGAGGGCTCTGGGGCCAACGTCCTGACTTTC,CASNLEGSGANVLTF
NA,TRBJ1-1,TRBV30,11,few,TGTGCCTGGAGTAGGACAGCTGAAGCTTTCTTT,CAWSRTAEAFF
TRBD1,TRBJ2-1,TRBV7-9,17,NA,TGTGCCAGCAGCATGAGAGGGGGCCTTAGCTCCTACAATGAGCAGTTCTTC,CASSMRGGLSSYNEQFF
NA,TRBJ2-7,TRBV21-1,14,NA,TGTGCCAGCAAGGCCTGGACACGACGCTACGAGCAGTACTTC,CASKAWTRRYEQYF
NA,TRBJ1-1,TRBV30,14,NA,TGTGCCTGGACCCACCTGGGGCCGTACACTGAAGCTTTCTTT,CAWTHLGPYTEAFF
TRBD1,TRBJ2-5,TRBV3-1/TRBV3-2,15,few,TGTGCCAGCAGCCAGGGGGACAGGGAGAATCATGCCCAGTACTTC,CASSQGDRENHAQYF
NA,TRBJ2-7,TRBV9,15,NA,TGTGCCAGCAGCGTAGGCCCGCAGGGGCTTGACGAGCAGTACTTC,CASSVGPQGLDEQYF